This T cell receptor (beta chain) was sequenced during a study of identical twins (TCRdb year 2016). In the study overall: To test whether fetal clonotypes persist, the study used deep sequencing on TCR alpha and beta repertoires from monozygotic twins, unrelated adults of various ages, and cord blood. Replicate twin experiments were performed at different times using different library preparation protocols to rule out contamination. On the study overall, not on this receptor specifically: Compared with coincidental sharing between unrelated individuals, out-of-frame TCR alpha sequences shared between twins had an excess of sequences with low generation probability. In beta out-of-frame sequences, excess twin sharing was weaker, because having fewer shared sequences lowered the signal-to-noise ratio. Abundant cord blood beta clonotypes had fewer insertions, young adult naive repertoires showed a similar but weaker trend, and memory repertoires showed no such trend. Out-of-frame TCR alpha sharing in monozygotic twins was systematically underestimated by recombination models, whereas sharing between unrelated individuals was in agreement with the recombination models. Invariant T cells such as MAIT and iNKT could partly confound zero-insertion analyses, though diverse VJ usage argued against this for most clonotypes. Because the same donors could not be followed over many years, conclusions were based on cross-sectional statistical analysis.

V has 4 bases trimmed and J has 6 bases trimmed; junction bases matching no gene number 5. From cysteine to phenylalanine, the CDR3 is 14 amino acids long. Just the 42-base CDR3 DNA is kept, in frame starting at base 1. Per the germline V gene, SGHAT is the CDR1 and FQNNGV is the CDR2. All donors were healthy Caucasians. The twin cohort comprised three pairs of female monozygotic twins, all aged roughly 18 to 30 years. RNA for TCR libraries was isolated from peripheral blood mononuclear cells. Library preparation was by 5' RACE. The reads were generated on an Illumina HiSeq 2000. Template switching added a universal primer binding site, and the final cDNA carried a unique molecular identifier that allowed TCR cDNA molecules to be counted accurately. Specific primers in the conserved constant-segment region were used to synthesize first-strand cDNA for the TCR alpha and beta chains. To control for contamination, every cDNA library carried two barcodes: a SMART-Mk sample barcode plus Illumina barcodes. Two successive PCR steps introduced TruSeq adapter sequences along with Illumina sample barcodes. The TCR alpha and beta cDNA libraries were sequenced on the Illumina HiSeq platform using custom primers. The authors processed their data as follows. MiGEC processed the raw reads to extract unique molecular identifiers, while MiXCR was used to determine the CDR3 positions. For each individual, recombination models were inferred using an EM algorithm with the repgenHMM and IGoR tools. The analysis of shared clonotypes was done with the tcR package in R, with sharing normalized by the product of cloneset sizes. To study raw recombination free of thymic and clonal selection effects, out-of-frame nonproductive sequences were analyzed. The public reads were reprocessed in TCRdb via fastp at Q25 and MiXCR, keeping in-frame beta chains. Rows are combined by CDR3 protein, so each entry shows the most common genes and DNA. Here the V and J calls rest on TCRdb's processing, not on the authors' analysis. The sample profile shows nearly 900,000 distinct CDR3 sequences; 10% to 15% of them were found once. Around 1.6% of the sample belongs to the ten largest clones.

With respect to this clonotype: Its antigen is unknown. No base qualities exist here, and no much larger clone lies one base off it.

The data also belong to a second study, concerning yellow fever vaccine responses in identical twins. The second paper further reports: According to the authors, in identical twins the way T cells responded to vaccination appeared partly convergent and partly personalized. In identical twins, the study followed T cell clones that responded to the vaccine with precision.

Recombination joined TRBV11-2 with TRBJ1-4, with 7 central nucleotides matching TRBD1. The material sequenced was PBMCs. The origin of this receptor is a woman between 18 and 30 years old in good health. The CDR3 reads as follows: CASSSYRGYEKLFF. The nucleotide sequence reads as follows: TGTGCCAGCAGCTCGTACAGGGGTTATGAAAAACTGTTTTTT.